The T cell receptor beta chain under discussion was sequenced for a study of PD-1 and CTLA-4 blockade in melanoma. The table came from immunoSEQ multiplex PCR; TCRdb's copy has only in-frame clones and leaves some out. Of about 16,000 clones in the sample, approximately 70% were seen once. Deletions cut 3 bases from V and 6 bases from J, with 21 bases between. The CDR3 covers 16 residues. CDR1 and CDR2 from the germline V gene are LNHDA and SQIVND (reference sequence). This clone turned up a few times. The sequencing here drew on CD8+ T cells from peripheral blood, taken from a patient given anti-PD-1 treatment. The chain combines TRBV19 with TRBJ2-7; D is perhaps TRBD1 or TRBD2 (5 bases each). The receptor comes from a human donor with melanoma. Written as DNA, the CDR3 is TGTGCCAGTAGTATTGGCCCCTCTTTTGGGACGGCCGAGCAGTACTTC. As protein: CASSIGPSFGTAEQYF.